This T cell receptor beta chain was sequenced for a study of beta chain features in type 1 diabetes. Whole-study context: When patients were set against healthy donors, age, gender and cell yields were similar. Findings and limits, study-wide: Resolution of whether HLA type affects TCRB rearrangement was not achieved here. The naive, central memory and Treg TCRB repertoires showed an apparent similarity that was greater among patients than among healthy donors.

Purity exceeding 98% was reached by all sorted populations. CDR1 is SGHNT and CDR2 is YYREEE in the germline V gene (reference sequence). The CDR3 runs to 15 residues. Trimming took 4 bases from V and 0 from J; bases not matched to a gene: 4. This clone was detected only a few times. What it binds is not known. Reverse transcribing all isolated RNA meant expressed TCRB transcripts were sequenced. The method was immunoSEQ multiplex PCR; TCRdb's version includes in-frame clones alone and lacks a portion of them. This sample yields about 140,000 clones, of which roughly 9.7% are seen a single time; about 0.6% belongs to the top ten.

This chain connects TRBV5-4 to TRBJ1-5; TRBD1 agrees at 7 bases. The source of this sequence is a woman between 40 and 50 years old in good health. The sample taken for sequencing was central memory CD4+ T cells from blood. The CDR3 nucleotides read TGTGCCAGCAGCACCGGGACAGATAGCAATCAGCCCCAGCATTTT. Translating gives CASSTGTDSNQPQHF.